This T cell receptor (beta chain) originates from a study of early T cells in non-severe SARS-CoV-2 infection. Study-level information: Unpaired chains resulted from sequencing bulk RNA of unsorted whole blood.

This CDR3 has 15 residues. Germline CDR1 SGHTA, CDR2 FQGNSA. Trimming removed 4 bases from V and 1 base from J, with 10 bases in between. TCRdb processed the 5' RACE reads anew with MiXCR; each CDR3 protein has one entry. The data contain 54,000 or so distinct CDR3 sequences, roughly 5.5% of them singletons. V usage is TRBV7-2 and J usage is TRBJ2-2; D gene ambiguous. This clonotype was obtained from an adult who was a healthcare worker with PCR-confirmed SARS-CoV-2 infection or an uninfected control (not recorded which). Sample: whole blood. In nucleotides, the CDR3 is TGTGCCAGCAGCTCCGGACGGAGGAACACCGGGGAGCTGTTTTTT. Its protein product is CASSSGRRNTGELFF.